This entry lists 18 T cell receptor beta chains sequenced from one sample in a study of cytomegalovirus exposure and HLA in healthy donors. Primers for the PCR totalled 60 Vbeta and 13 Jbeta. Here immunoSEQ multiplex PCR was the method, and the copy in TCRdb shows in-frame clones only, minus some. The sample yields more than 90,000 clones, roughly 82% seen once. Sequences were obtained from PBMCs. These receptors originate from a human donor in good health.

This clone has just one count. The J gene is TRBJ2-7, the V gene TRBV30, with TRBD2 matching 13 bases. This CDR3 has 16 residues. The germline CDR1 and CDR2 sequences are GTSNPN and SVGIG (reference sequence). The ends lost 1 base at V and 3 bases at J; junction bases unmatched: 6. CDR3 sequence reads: CAWSARGLAGNYEQYF. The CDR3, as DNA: TGTGCCTGGAGTGCCAGGGGACTAGCGGGGAACTACGAGCAGTACTTC.

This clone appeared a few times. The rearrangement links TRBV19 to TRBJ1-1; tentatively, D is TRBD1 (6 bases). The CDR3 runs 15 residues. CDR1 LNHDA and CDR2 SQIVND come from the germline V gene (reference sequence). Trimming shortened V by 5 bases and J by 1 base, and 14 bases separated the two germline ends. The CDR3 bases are TGTGCCAGTAGTGGACAAGGGACAACGAACACTGAAGCTTTCTTT. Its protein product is CASSGQGTTNTEAFF.

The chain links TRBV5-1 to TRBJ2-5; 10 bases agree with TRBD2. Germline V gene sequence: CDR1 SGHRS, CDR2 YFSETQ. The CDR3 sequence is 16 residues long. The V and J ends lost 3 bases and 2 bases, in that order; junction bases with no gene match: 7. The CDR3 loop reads CASSYQLAGSQETQYF. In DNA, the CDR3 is TGCGCCAGCAGCTACCAACTAGCGGGATCACAAGAGACCCAGTACTTC.

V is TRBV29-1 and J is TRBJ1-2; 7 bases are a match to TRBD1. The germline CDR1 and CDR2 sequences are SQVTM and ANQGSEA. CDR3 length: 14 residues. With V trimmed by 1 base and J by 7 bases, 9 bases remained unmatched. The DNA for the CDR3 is TGCAGCGTTGAAGGTCCGACAGGGAGAGGTGGCTACACCTTC. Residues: CSVEGPTGRGGYTF. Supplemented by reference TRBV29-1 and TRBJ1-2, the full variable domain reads SAVISQKPSRDICQRGTSLTIQCQVDSQVTMMFWYRQQPGQSLTLIATANQGSEATYESGFVIDKFPISRPNLTFSTLTVSNMSPEDSSIYLCSVEGPTGRGGYTFGSGTRLTVV.

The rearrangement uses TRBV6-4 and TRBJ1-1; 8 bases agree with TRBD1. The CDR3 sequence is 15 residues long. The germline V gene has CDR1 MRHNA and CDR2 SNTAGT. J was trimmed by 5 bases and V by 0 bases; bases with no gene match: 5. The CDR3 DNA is TGTGCCAGCAGTGACTCGAGGCAGGGGGCGACTGAAGCTTTCTTT. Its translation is CASSDSRQGATEAFF.

The CDR3 here is CASSLEAGLGGYTF. CDR3 bases: TGTGCCAGCAGCTTAGAGGCAGGGCTCGGTGGCTACACCTTC. The rearrangement links TRBV11-2 to TRBJ1-2; D possibly corresponds to TRBD1 (5 bases). The CDR3 totals 14 residues. The V end was cut by 0 bases, the J end by 7 bases, with 12 bases between. CDR1 is SGHAT, CDR2 FQNNGV, per germline.

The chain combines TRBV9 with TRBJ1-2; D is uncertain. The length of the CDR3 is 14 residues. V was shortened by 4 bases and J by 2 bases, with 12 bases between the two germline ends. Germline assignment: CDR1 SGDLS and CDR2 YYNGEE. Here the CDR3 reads CASSPPGVNYGYTF. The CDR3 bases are TGTGCCAGCAGCCCACCCGGGGTGAACTATGGCTACACCTTC.

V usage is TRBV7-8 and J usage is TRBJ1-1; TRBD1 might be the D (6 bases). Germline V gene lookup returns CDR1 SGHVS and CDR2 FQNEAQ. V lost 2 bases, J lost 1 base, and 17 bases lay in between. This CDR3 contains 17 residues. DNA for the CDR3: TGTGCCAGCAGCTTACAGGCGGGGGGCTCTTGGAACACTGAAGCTTTCTTT. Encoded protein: CASSLQAGGSWNTEAFF.

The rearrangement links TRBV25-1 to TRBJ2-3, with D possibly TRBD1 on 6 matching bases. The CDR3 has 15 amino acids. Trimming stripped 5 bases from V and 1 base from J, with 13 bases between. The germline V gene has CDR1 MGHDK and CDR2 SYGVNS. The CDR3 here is CASSLRAGGTDTQYF. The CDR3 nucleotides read TGTGCCAGCAGTTTGAGGGCAGGGGGCACAGATACGCAGTATTTT. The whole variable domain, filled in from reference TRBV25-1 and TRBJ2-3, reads EADIYQTPRYLVIGTGKKITLECSQTMGHDKMYWYQQDPGMELHLIHYSYGVNSTEKGDLSSESTVSRIRTEHFPLTLESARPSHTSQYLCASSLRAGGTDTQYFGPGTRLTVL.

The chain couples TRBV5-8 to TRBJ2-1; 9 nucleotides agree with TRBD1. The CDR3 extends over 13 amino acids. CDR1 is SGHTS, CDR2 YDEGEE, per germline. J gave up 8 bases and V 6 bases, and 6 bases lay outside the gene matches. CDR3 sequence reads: CASMDRGFDEQFF. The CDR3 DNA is TGTGCCAGCATGGACAGGGGATTTGATGAGCAGTTCTTC.

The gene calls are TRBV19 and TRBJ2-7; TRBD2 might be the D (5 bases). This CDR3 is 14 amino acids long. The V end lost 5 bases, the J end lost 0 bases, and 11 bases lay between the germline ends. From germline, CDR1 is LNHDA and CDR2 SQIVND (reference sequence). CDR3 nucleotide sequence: TGTGCCAGTAGTGCGGTCCTAGCCTCCTACGAGCAGTACTTC. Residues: CASSAVLASYEQYF.

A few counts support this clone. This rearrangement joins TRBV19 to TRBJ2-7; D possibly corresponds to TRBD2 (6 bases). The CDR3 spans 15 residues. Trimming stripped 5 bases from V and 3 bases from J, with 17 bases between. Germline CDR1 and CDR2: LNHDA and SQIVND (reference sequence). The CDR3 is CASSLIGGVIYEQYF. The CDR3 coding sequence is TGTGCCAGTAGTCTCATAGGAGGGGTCATCTACGAGCAGTACTTC.

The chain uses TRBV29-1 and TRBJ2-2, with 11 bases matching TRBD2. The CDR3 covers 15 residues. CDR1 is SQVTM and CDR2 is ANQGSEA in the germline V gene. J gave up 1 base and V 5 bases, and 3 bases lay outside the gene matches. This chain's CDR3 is CSVSGTSGNTGELFF. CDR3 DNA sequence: TGCAGCGTTTCCGGGACTAGCGGGAACACCGGGGAGCTGTTTTTT.

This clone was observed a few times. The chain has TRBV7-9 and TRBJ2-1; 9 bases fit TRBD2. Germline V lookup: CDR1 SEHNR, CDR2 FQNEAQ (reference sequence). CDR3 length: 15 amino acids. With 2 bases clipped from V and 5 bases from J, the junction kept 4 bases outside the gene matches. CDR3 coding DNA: TGTGCCAGCAGCTTATTCGGGACTAGCCACAATGAGCAGTTCTTC. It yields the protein CASSLFGTSHNEQFF.

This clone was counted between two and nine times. The CDR3 DNA reads TGTGCCAGCAGGCGAGACCGTTTACCCCTGGGGGGAAACACTGAAGCTTTCTTT. Translated, it gives CASRRDRLPLGGNTEAFF. The chain links TRBV5-5 to TRBJ1-1; perhaps TRBD1 as D (5 bases). The CDR3 is 18 residues long. The V end was cut by 5 bases, the J end by 2 bases, with 25 bases between. Germline loops: CDR1 SGHKS, CDR2 YYEKEE (reference sequence). Full variable domain (remainder filled in from reference TRBV5-5 and TRBJ1-1): DAGVTQSPTHLIKTRGQQVTLRCSPISGHKSVSWYQQVLGQGPQFIFQYYEKEERGRGNFPDRFSARQFPNYSSELNVNALLLGDSALYLCASRRDRLPLGGNTEAFFGQGTRLTVV.

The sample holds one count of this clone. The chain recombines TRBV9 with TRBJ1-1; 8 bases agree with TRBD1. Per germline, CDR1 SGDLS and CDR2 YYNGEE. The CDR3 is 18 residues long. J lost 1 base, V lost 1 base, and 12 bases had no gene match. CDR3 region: CASSVSPIRTGTNTEAFF. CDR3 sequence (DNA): TGTGCCAGCAGCGTAAGCCCTATCCGGACAGGGACGAACACTGAAGCTTTCTTT. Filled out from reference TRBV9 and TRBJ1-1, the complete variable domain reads DSGVTQTPKHLITATGQRVTLRCSPRSGDLSVYWYQQSLDQGLQFLIQYYNGEERAKGNILERFSAQQFPDLHSELNLSSLELGDSALYFCASSVSPIRTGTNTEAFFGQGTRLTVV.

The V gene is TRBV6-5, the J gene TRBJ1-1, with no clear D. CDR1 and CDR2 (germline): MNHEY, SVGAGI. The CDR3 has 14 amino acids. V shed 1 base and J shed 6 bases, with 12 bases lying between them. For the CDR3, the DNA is TGTGCCAGCAGTTACTTAGACAAGAATCCTGAAGCTTTCTTT. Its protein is CASSYLDKNPEAFF.

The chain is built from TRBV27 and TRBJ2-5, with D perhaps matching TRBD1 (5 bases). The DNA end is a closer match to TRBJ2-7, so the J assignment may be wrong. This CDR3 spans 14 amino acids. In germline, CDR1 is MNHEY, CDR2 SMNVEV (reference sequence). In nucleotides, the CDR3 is TGTGCCAGCAGTTTGACAGTACACTCCTACGAGCAGTACTTC. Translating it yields CASSLTVHSYEQYF.